This T cell receptor beta chain was retrieved from a study of blood T cell repertoires in COVID-19. Overall study: Acute-phase and convalescent COVID-19 samples originated in the United States, Italy and Spain. Sources were T cells, B-cell-depleted T cells, or PBMCs; the material itself was cDNA or gDNA.

Original methodology: Cell counts per sample came from amplifying reference gene primers. The repertoire was sequenced with immunoSEQ multiplex PCR; TCRdb's copy has only in-frame clones and lacks some. D and trimming were read from the DNA, whereas the V and J calls and clone size are those reported in that table. The table records 150,000 to 200,000 clones, around 85% of them present only once. V lost 7 bases and J 6 bases, leaving 12 bases between the germline ends. Germline V lookup: CDR1 MDHEN, CDR2 SYDVKM. The CDR3 length is 13 residues. The receptor comes from a human donor in a cohort sampled during active COVID-19. The sequenced material came from peripheral blood. The chain joins TRBV28 to TRBJ1-4; D ambiguous. The CDR3 here is CASMPPGDEKLFF. CDR3 sequence (DNA): TGTGCCAGCATGCCTCCCGGGGATGAAAAACTGTTTTTT.